A selection of T cell receptor beta chains follows, all from one sample in a study of T-cell memory formation after mild COVID-19. TCRdb fed the 5' RACE reads into MiXCR, producing one record per CDR3 protein. The data hold 130,000 to 150,000 distinct CDR3 sequences, with 15% to 20% observed a single time. Sequencing was performed on PBMCs or a T cell subset sorted from them (not recorded which). These receptors all stem from an adult woman who had mild COVID-19 (a few samples of this study predate the infection). Cell type and time point are not known. Both conserved end residues are part of each CDR3.

>TRBV11-2
CASSLIRDALIGELFF
>TRBV4-1
CASSYRDRQYNEQFF
>TRBV11-2
CASSLDIGRRGEQFF
>TRBV6-1
CASSEAPISTDTQYF
>TRBV5-5
CASSLETRTDTQYF
>TRBV4-2
CASSPRSLYTDTQYF
>TRBV10-3
CAIRTDREETQYF
>TRBV12-3/TRBV12-4
CASSSESTYEQYF
>TRBV5-1
CASSLAWDQGSPLHF
>TRBV18
CASSPTGVANTGELFF
>TRBV3-1
CASSQTHEQFF
>TRBV7-9
CASSLRGDVDYGYTF
>TRBV5-1
CASSSLGLPDNEQFF
>TRBV5-1
CASSLREVAEAFF
>TRBV7-8
CASSLGRKGATNEKLFF
>TRBV7-2
CASSFRDRNTEAFF
>TRBV6-5
CATGEQTNSPLHF
>TRBV5-6
CASSFGPRTDTQYF
>TRBV10-3
CAISGGGGQNYEQYF
>TRBV29-1
CSVVGGMGTEAFF
>TRBV4-1
CASSQGVGKQFF
>TRBV14
CASSKFSGGEQFF
>TRBV9
CASSVVSGQGSEQYF
>TRBV6-6
CASSPLGTVSTDTQYF
>TRBV19
CASSNSGGKSPYEQYF
>TRBV6-5
CASSYSGGRGWNEQFF
>TRBV4-3
CASSQEVGLAGAVDTQYF
>TRBV15
CATSRGNRDGIYEQYF
>TRBV5-1
CASSSDGTELPGGLFF
>TRBV24-1
CATRDLNTGELFF
>TRBV12-3/TRBV12-4
CASSFRRGNGYTF
>TRBV20-1
CSAGGGSVGPSYEQYF
>TRBV20-1
CSAREGPDEKLFF
>TRBV5-1
CATGPAFKDTQYF
>TRBV18
CASSPPAGTTGELFF
>TRBV28
CASSPIQGGTEAFF
>TRBV7-2
CASSLDRTGNEQFF
>TRBV29-1
CSARGGVWNEQFF
>TRBV13
CASSGAGTFLGLNTEAFF
>TRBV7-9
CASSLGNNPAQYF
>TRBV9
CASSVAAGQGSEQFF
>TRBV6-2/TRBV6-3
CASSYSSNQPQHF
>TRBV20-1
CSARVPGVSTDTQYF
>TRBV5-6
CASSSSGTSNEQFF
>TRBV27
CARSLTGPTYEQYF
>TRBV10-3
CAISESRASGVPSSYNEQFF
>TRBV20-1
CSAILLGRVETQYF
>TRBV12-3/TRBV12-4
CASSFFGETQYF
>TRBV6-5
CASSYGTGIEKLFF
>TRBV7-2
CASSLGQGEETQYF
>TRBV12-3/TRBV12-4
CASSRRPGTGVYEQYF
>TRBV5-6
CASSLAGQGPTTGQPQHF
>TRBV20-1
CSAPPGQGYGYTF
>TRBV7-2
CASSIRGEQPQHF
>TRBV29-1
CSVQREQGRDEQFF
>TRBV5-1
CASSMDATTSNEQFF
>TRBV24-1
CATSDLSFGGTDTQYF